The clone carrying this T cell receptor beta chain was found a few times. Its specificity is not known. CD45RO/CCR7/CD25/CD127/CD95/CD27 staining was used to isolate CD4+ naive, central memory, regulatory and stem cell-like memory cells by sorting. Reverse transcribing all isolated RNA meant expressed TCRB transcripts were sequenced. Clones were read by immunoSEQ multiplex PCR, and TCRdb kept only the in-frame ones, dropping some. The table includes fewer than 900,000 clones, 15% to 20% detected once. The sample originates from a study of beta chain features in type 1 diabetes. Study-level results: Fewer junction insertions and more nucleotide deletions appeared in type 1 diabetes patients.

V lost 1 base, J lost 5 bases, and 18 bases lay in between. Germline CDR1 is SEHNR and CDR2 is FQNEAQ (reference sequence). This CDR3 is 16 amino acids long. The specimen was naive CD4+ T cells from blood. This chain joins TRBV7-9 and TRBJ2-7; either TRBD1 or TRBD2 may supply D (5 bases each). The sequence derives from a woman between 18 and 29 years old in good health. CDR3 protein: CASSLVSWGSNDEQYF. The CDR3 DNA reads TGTGCCAGCAGCTTAGTAAGCTGGGGGTCCAACGACGAGCAGTACTTC.